Listed here are 29 T cell receptor beta chains from one sample, sequenced in a study of identical twins. Via MiXCR, TCRdb re-called the 5' RACE reads, giving one row per CDR3 protein. The sample has a few hundred thousand distinct CDR3 sequences, roughly 15% seen once. In addition, the sample was reused for a study of yellow fever vaccine responses in identical twins.

The specimen sequenced was CD4+ T cells sorted from blood. All receptors derive from a woman between 18 and 30 years old in good health.

The chain has TRBV7-9 and TRBJ1-1; possibly TRBD1 for D (5 bases). V gave up 5 bases and J gave up 3 bases, with 19 bases separating them. The CDR3 totals 16 residues. Germline assignment: CDR1 SEHNR and CDR2 FQNEAQ (reference sequence). The DNA for the CDR3 is TGTGCCAGCAGCCCCACGGCAGGGACGGTTGACACTGAAGCTTTCTTT. Translating it yields CASSPTAGTVDTEAFF.

This chain connects TRBV2 to TRBJ2-3; D gene ambiguous. Trimming left V 0 bases short and J 0 bases short, with 4 bases between. Per germline, CDR1 SNHLY and CDR2 FYNNEI. The CDR3 is made up of 14 amino acids. The DNA for the CDR3 is TGTGCCAGCAGTGAAGCGCAGAGCACAGATACGCAGTATTTT. Its protein product is CASSEAQSTDTQYF.

This clonotype has just a few counts. The chain uses TRBV12-3 or TRBV12-4 and TRBJ2-1, with D unresolved. Trimming stripped 4 bases from V and 5 bases from J, with 15 bases between. The CDR3 consists of 15 residues. The CDR3 nucleotides are TGTGCCAGCAGTTCGCCGATCCCCCGGGACAATGAGCAGTTCTTC. This sequence encodes CASSSPIPRDNEQFF.

The sample holds a few counts of this clonotype. In nucleotides, the CDR3 is TGTGCCATCCTCGACAGGGTAGGGGAGACCCAGTACTTC. Its translation is CAILDRVGETQYF. The V call is TRBV10-3, the J call TRBJ2-5, with 7 bases lining up with TRBD1. CDR1 ENHRY and CDR2 SYGVKD come from the germline V gene. This CDR3 has 13 residues. Trimming took 8 bases from V and 5 from J; bases not matched to a gene: 8.

Only a few counts were recorded for this clonotype. The chain combines TRBV6-5 with TRBJ2-5, with a tentative D call TRBD2 (5 bases). Germline assignment: CDR1 MNHEY and CDR2 SVGAGI. V lost 0 bases to trimming and J lost 5 bases, with 13 bases between them. CDR3 size: 15 residues. CDR3 in amino acids: CASSYSTGDGETQYF. CDR3 in DNA: TGTGCCAGCAGTTACTCCACCGGGGATGGGGAGACCCAGTACTTC.

This clonotype showed up just a few times. The chain employs TRBV4-2 and TRBJ2-1; TRBD2 aligns across 7 bases. Per the germline V gene, CDR1 is LGHNA and CDR2 is YNFKEQ. V was pared by 1 base and J by 0 bases, with 3 bases of the junction left unmatched. The CDR3 consists of 16 residues. CDR3 sequence (DNA): TGTGCCAGCAGCCAAGGGGGGGGTACCTCCTACAATGAGCAGTTCTTC. Amino acid sequence: CASSQGGGTSYNEQFF.

This chain connects TRBV29-1 to TRBJ2-4; tentatively, D is TRBD1 (5 bases). The CDR3 extends over 13 amino acids. V was clipped by 4 bases and J by 6 bases, with 13 bases between them. Germline V gene sequence: CDR1 SQVTM, CDR2 ANQGSEA. CDR3 residues: CSVVIGGANIQYF. CDR3 bases: TGCAGCGTTGTCATCGGTGGGGCAAACATTCAGTACTTC.

The V gene is TRBV5-1, the J gene TRBJ2-3, with D tentatively TRBD2 (6 bases). The germline gives CDR1 SGHRS, CDR2 YFSETQ. CDR3 length: 16 residues. Trimming took off 0 bases at V and 0 bases at J, with 11 bases between the two ends. The CDR3 loop reads CASSLERTTSTDTQYF. The CDR3 DNA follows: TGCGCCAGCAGCTTGGAACGGACTACTAGCACAGATACGCAGTATTTT.

This clonotype was observed many times. The rearrangement links TRBV5-1 to TRBJ1-1, with D possibly being TRBD1 (6 bases). V was cut by 3 bases and J by 4 bases, with 13 bases left in between. Germline V gene lookup returns CDR1 SGHRS and CDR2 YFSETQ. CDR3 length: 14 amino acids. The CDR3 DNA follows: TGCGCCAGCAGCTCGGGGGCCGGCAGCACTGAAGCTTTCTTT. This codes for CASSSGAGSTEAFF.

The rearrangement links TRBV20-1 to TRBJ2-7; TRBD1 is a possible D gene (5 bases). CDR3 length equals 12 residues. Per the germline V gene, CDR1 is DFQATT and CDR2 is SNEGSKA (reference sequence). V was shortened by 3 bases and J by 5 bases, with 11 bases between the two germline ends. The CDR3 sequence: CSASRGVNEQYV. The DNA for the CDR3 is TGCAGTGCTAGTAGGGGCGTCAACGAGCAGTACGTC.

This clonotype was recorded a few times. V usage is TRBV11-2 and J usage is TRBJ2-1; the D gene is possibly TRBD2 (5 bases). This CDR3 contains 14 residues. The germline V gene has CDR1 SGHAT and CDR2 FQNNGV. V lost 5 bases and J 3 bases, leaving 11 bases between the germline ends. The CDR3 region is CASSRLQSYNEQFF. In DNA, the CDR3 is TGTGCCAGCAGCCGACTACAGAGCTACAATGAGCAGTTCTTC.

The rearrangement uses TRBV3-1 and TRBJ2-5, with D perhaps TRBD2 (6 bases). CDR1 is LGHDT, CDR2 YNNKEL, per germline (reference sequence). CDR3 length equals 14 residues. Trimming removed 2 bases from V and 5 bases from J, with 12 bases in between. CDR3 bases: TGTGCCAGCAGCCAAAGGGCCGGAGGGGAGACCCAGTACTTC. Translation: CASSQRAGGETQYF.

Only a few counts were recorded for this clonotype. The chain combines TRBV12-3 or TRBV12-4 with TRBJ1-2; 7 positions match TRBD1. The CDR3 consists of 13 residues. Trimming at V came to 4 bases and at J to 1 base, leaving 0 bases not matched to a gene. CDR3 amino acids: CASSYRGNYGYTF. CDR3 coding DNA: TGTGCCAGCAGTTACAGGGGTAACTATGGCTACACCTTC.

Here the CDR3 DNA reads TGTGCCAGCTCACCACCGGGAGGGCCTTCAAGCTACAATGAGCAGTTCTTC. It is translated as CASSPPGGPSSYNEQFF. J is TRBJ2-1 and V is TRBV18; 7 bases are a match to TRBD2. The CDR3 spans 17 residues. V was clipped by 0 bases and J by 3 bases; unmatched bases: 8. Germline lookup yields CDR1 KGHSH and CDR2 LQKENI.

This clonotype was seen only a few times. The V call is TRBV2, the J call TRBJ2-2; D is ambiguous. Germline V gene sequence: CDR1 SNHLY, CDR2 FYNNEI. Trimming left V 7 bases short and J 4 bases short, with 10 bases between. This CDR3 has 13 residues. This CDR3 is CASTEASTGELFF. For the CDR3, the DNA is TGTGCCAGCACAGAGGCGTCCACCGGGGAGCTGTTTTTT.

The chain recombines TRBV5-1 with TRBJ2-3; perhaps TRBD2 as D (6 bases). V lost 7 bases and J 8 bases, leaving 11 bases between the germline ends. The CDR3 is made up of 11 amino acids. CDR1 and CDR2 (germline): SGHRS, YFSETQ. The CDR3 loop is CASDSGGTQYF. CDR3 bases: TGCGCCAGCGACTCCGGGGGTACGCAGTATTTT. The full variable domain, its missing parts supplied by reference TRBV5-1 and TRBJ2-3, is KAGVTQTPRYLIKTRGQQVTLSCSPISGHRSVSWYQQTPGQGLQFLFEYFSETQRNKGNFPGRFSGRQFSNSRSEMNVSTLELGDSALYLCASDSGGTQYFGPGTRLTVL.

The genes are TRBV3-1 and TRBJ2-5, with 8 nucleotides matching TRBD2. V lost 1 base to trimming and J lost 1 base; unmatched junction nucleotides: 11. CDR1 is LGHDT and CDR2 is YNNKEL in the germline V gene (reference sequence). CDR3 length equals 18 residues. The CDR3 spells CASSQGRGRGGLQETQYF. For the CDR3, the DNA is TGTGCCAGCAGCCAAGGCAGGGGACGCGGGGGGCTCCAAGAGACCCAGTACTTC.

This clonotype was observed a few times. The chain recombines TRBV6-6 with TRBJ2-1; 8 bases line up with TRBD1. Germline CDR1 and CDR2: MNHNY and SVGAGI (reference sequence). The CDR3 is 11 residues long. V lost 8 bases to trimming and J lost 9 bases; unmatched junction nucleotides: 3. The CDR3 sequence is CASCTGGEQFF. In nucleotides, the CDR3 is TGTGCCAGCTGCACAGGGGGTGAGCAGTTCTTC.

This clonotype has at least ten counts. The rearrangement joins TRBV29-1 to TRBJ2-1; unclear D gene. Germline loops: CDR1 SQVTM, CDR2 ANQGSEA. CDR3 length: 13 amino acids. Trimming pared 0 bases from V and 7 bases from J, leaving 10 bases between. DNA of the CDR3: TGCAGCGTTGAAGATTGGCCAGTTAATGAGCAGTTCTTC. It codes for CSVEDWPVNEQFF.

This clonotype was seen more than once but under ten times. The rearrangement joins TRBV24-1 to TRBJ2-5, with D possibly matching TRBD2 (6 bases). Germline V gives CDR1 KGHDR, CDR2 SFDVKD. This CDR3 region has 13 residues. V lost 8 bases and J 10 bases, leaving 19 bases between the germline ends. The CDR3 loop is CATMGQDRGSQYF. The CDR3 DNA reads as TGTGCCACCATGGGGCAGGACCGGGGGAGCCAGTACTTC.

This clonotype came up a few times. The rearrangement links TRBV3-1 to TRBJ2-4; TRBD1 aligns across 8 bases. The CDR3 runs to 17 residues. Germline V gives CDR1 LGHDT, CDR2 YNNKEL (reference sequence). J gave up 0 bases and V 4 bases, and 8 bases lay outside the gene matches. The chain's CDR3 is CASSLGDRRLAKNIQYF. CDR3 DNA sequence: TGTGCCAGCAGCCTAGGGGACAGGAGACTAGCCAAAAACATTCAGTACTTC.

To note about this clonotype: The junction departs from the called germline gene at one end, perhaps through a read error. This CDR3 reads CASSWGTSGRGLDF. In nucleotides, the CDR3 is TGTGCCAGCAGCTGGGGGACTAGCGGGAGGGGCCTGGACTTC. The V gene is TRBV5-6, the J gene TRBJ2-5, with 16 bases aligning to TRBD2. The CDR3 runs to 14 residues. From germline, CDR1 is SGHDT and CDR2 YYEEEE.

The chain links TRBV19 to TRBJ2-1; 7 positions agree with TRBD1. The CDR3 is 16 amino acids. CDR1 and CDR2 from the germline V gene are LNHDA and SQIVND (reference sequence). J gave up 0 bases and V 3 bases, and 5 bases lay outside the gene matches. The CDR3 sequence: CASSILQGSSYNEQFF. In DNA, the CDR3 is TGTGCCAGTAGTATTTTACAGGGGAGCTCCTACAATGAGCAGTTCTTC. The full variable domain, its missing parts supplied by reference TRBV19 and TRBJ2-1, is DGGITQSPKYLFRKEGQNVTLSCEQNLNHDAMYWYRQDPGQGLRLIYYSQIVNDFQKGDIAEGYSVSREKKESFPLTVTSAQKNPTAFYLCASSILQGSSYNEQFFGPGTRLTVL.

This clonotype has only a few counts. This rearrangement joins TRBV7-6 to TRBJ2-3; a weak D match, TRBD2 (6 bases). The CDR3 has 16 amino acids. V gave up 4 bases and J gave up 2 bases, with 16 bases separating them. Germline-derived CDR1 and CDR2 are SGHVS and FNYEAQ. This CDR3 reads CASSSSRGGNTDTQYF. The CDR3 DNA reads as TGTGCCAGCAGCTCTAGCAGAGGCGGGAACACAGATACGCAGTATTTT.

The chain has TRBV4-1 and TRBJ2-7, with TRBD2 matching 11 bases. J gave up 8 bases and V 6 bases, and 12 bases lay outside the gene matches. CDR3 size: 15 residues. Germline assignment: CDR1 MGHRA and CDR2 YSYEKL. CDR3 in amino acids: CASRDPTSGSYQQYF. The CDR3 DNA sequence: TGCGCCAGCAGGGACCCCACTAGCGGGAGTTACCAGCAGTACTTC.

The J gene is TRBJ1-1, the V gene TRBV15, with D unclear. V was cut by 0 bases and J by 3 bases, with 5 bases left in between. CDR1 is LNHNV, CDR2 YYDKDF, per germline (reference sequence). CDR3 length equals 13 residues. The CDR3 protein is CATSRDPDTEAFF. CDR3 DNA: TGTGCCACCAGCAGAGATCCGGACACTGAAGCTTTCTTT.

The V gene is TRBV5-1, the J gene TRBJ2-3; 10 positions agree with TRBD2. V trimming: 4 bases; J trimming: 3 bases; junction bases outside the gene matches: 8. CDR3 length: 16 residues. CDR1 SGHRS and CDR2 YFSETQ come from the germline V gene. CDR3 nucleotide sequence: TGCGCCAGCAGCGGCCCGGGACTAGCGATGACAGATACGCAGTATTTT. Its translation is CASSGPGLAMTDTQYF.

This clonotype was observed at least ten times. CDR3 sequence: CAISSFPGYGYTF. CDR3 nucleotide sequence: TGTGCCATCAGCAGCTTCCCGGGATACGGCTACACCTTC. The gene calls are TRBV10-3 and TRBJ1-2; D is unresolved. Germline lookup yields CDR1 ENHRY and CDR2 SYGVKD. Trimming removed 6 bases at V and 8 bases at J, with 16 bases between. There are 13 residues in the CDR3.

This clonotype came up a few times. The chain uses TRBV24-1 and TRBJ2-3; TRBD2 might be the D (7 bases). Germline CDR1 and CDR2: KGHDR and SFDVKD. Trimming left V 10 bases short and J 4 bases short, with 17 bases between. The CDR3 has 14 residues. The CDR3 region has the DNA TGTGCCACAGGGGGGCGCGGGAGCCCAGATACGCAGTATTTT. This codes for CATGGRGSPDTQYF.